The rows below give T cell receptor beta chains drawn from one sample of a study of response to subunit inactivated influenza vaccine. One entry per CDR3 protein results from TCRdb running MiXCR on the RT-PCR reads. The top ten clones hold roughly a tenth of a sample with hundreds of thousands of distinct CDR3 sequences, around 18% of them seen once. The source material was PBMCs from blood, sampled roughly 5 days after vaccination. Source of these receptors: a man between 45 and 60 years old who received an inactivated influenza vaccine. Each CDR3 is given with its conserved first and last residue. Each record gives: V gene, clone size, D gene, J gene, CDR3 DNA, CDR3 protein. The D gene is left open where the match is weak. Only part of the rows carry a size: once, few, many, or a class if the clone is expanded.

V gene: TRBV5-6; clone size: few; D gene: -; J gene: TRBJ2-4; CDR3 DNA: TGTGCCAGCGCTACGGGGAACATTCAGTACTTC; CDR3 protein: CASATGNIQYF
V gene: TRBV5-6; clone size: many; D gene: -; J gene: TRBJ2-5; CDR3 DNA: TGTGCCAGCAGCTGGGGGGACACACAAGAGACCCAGTACTTC; CDR3 protein: CASSWGDTQETQYF
V gene: TRBV7-2; clone size: -; D gene: -; J gene: TRBJ2-7; CDR3 DNA: TGTGCCAGCAGCTCCAGTGCTCAAGCCTACGAGCAGTACTTC; CDR3 protein: CASSSSAQAYEQYF
V gene: TRBV20-1; clone size: -; D gene: -; J gene: TRBJ2-1; CDR3 DNA: TGCAGTGCTGACCGAGCTGGGAGGGGGGGCGATGAGCAGTTCTTC; CDR3 protein: CSADRAGRGGDEQFF
V gene: TRBV20-1; clone size: few; D gene: TRBD1; J gene: TRBJ1-5; CDR3 DNA: TGCAGTGCTAGGACAGGGGGCGCTGACAATCAGCCCCAGCATTTT; CDR3 protein: CSARTGGADNQPQHF
V gene: TRBV12-3/TRBV12-4; clone size: -; D gene: TRBD1; J gene: TRBJ2-4; CDR3 DNA: TGTGCCAGCAGTCCTGGACAGGGAGGTCCCTCAAACATTCAGTACTTC; CDR3 protein: CASSPGQGGPSNIQYF
V gene: TRBV10-3; clone size: -; D gene: -; J gene: TRBJ2-5; CDR3 DNA: TGTGCCATCAGTGAGTTGGGGGAGACCCAGTACTTC; CDR3 protein: CAISELGETQYF
V gene: TRBV20-1; clone size: -; D gene: -; J gene: TRBJ1-2; CDR3 DNA: TGCAGTGCTAGAGATGAGGGACGGTTATTTGGCTACACCTTC; CDR3 protein: CSARDEGRLFGYTF
V gene: TRBV28; clone size: -; D gene: -; J gene: TRBJ2-1; CDR3 DNA: TGTGCCAGCAGCGAAGTAGTTCGGTCCTACAATGAGCAGTTCTTC; CDR3 protein: CASSEVVRSYNEQFF
V gene: TRBV7-9; clone size: -; D gene: TRBD2; J gene: TRBJ2-7; CDR3 DNA: TGTGCCAGCAGTGAAGCGGGGGTCTCCTACGAGCAGTACTTC; CDR3 protein: CASSEAGVSYEQYF
V gene: TRBV29-1; clone size: few; D gene: TRBD2; J gene: TRBJ2-1; CDR3 DNA: TGCAGCGTTCGGGGCGGGGGTTCCTACAATGAGCAGTTCTTC; CDR3 protein: CSVRGGGSYNEQFF
V gene: TRBV5-1; clone size: few; D gene: TRBD2; J gene: TRBJ2-5; CDR3 DNA: TGCGCCAGCAGCACGGGACTAGCGGGGGGTCAAGAGACCCAGTACTTC; CDR3 protein: CASSTGLAGGQETQYF
V gene: TRBV6-5; clone size: -; D gene: -; J gene: TRBJ2-5; CDR3 DNA: TGTGCCAGCAGTTACTCAGGGGCCAGGGAGACCCAGTACTTC; CDR3 protein: CASSYSGARETQYF
V gene: TRBV6-2/TRBV6-3; clone size: -; D gene: TRBD1; J gene: TRBJ2-7; CDR3 DNA: TGTGCCAGCAGTTACAGGGGGACAGGGACCTACGAGCAGTACTTC; CDR3 protein: CASSYRGTGTYEQYF
V gene: TRBV20-1; clone size: few; D gene: -; J gene: TRBJ2-3; CDR3 DNA: TGCAGTGGGGGGGGGGCCTATCCCACAGATACGCAGTATTTT; CDR3 protein: CSGGGAYPTDTQYF
V gene: TRBV27; clone size: -; D gene: TRBD2; J gene: TRBJ2-5; CDR3 DNA: TGTGCCACCCGTTCCGGGACTAGGCCCCAAGAGACCCAGTACTTC; CDR3 protein: CATRSGTRPQETQYF
V gene: TRBV15; clone size: -; D gene: -; J gene: TRBJ2-1; CDR3 DNA: TGTGCCACCAGCAGGAGGGGAGGCCCCTACAATGAGCAGTTCTTC; CDR3 protein: CATSRRGGPYNEQFF
V gene: TRBV7-3; clone size: -; D gene: -; J gene: TRBJ2-3; CDR3 DNA: TGTGCCAGCAGCTTAACGCAACTAGATACGCAGTATTTT; CDR3 protein: CASSLTQLDTQYF
V gene: TRBV24-1; clone size: few; D gene: -; J gene: TRBJ2-4; CDR3 DNA: TGTGCCACCAGTGATTTGCAGGGCTTAGCCAAAAACATTCAGTACTTC; CDR3 protein: CATSDLQGLAKNIQYF
V gene: TRBV9; clone size: -; D gene: TRBD1; J gene: TRBJ1-3; CDR3 DNA: TGTGCCAGCAGCGTAGACTTCAGGGGGCCTGGAAACACCATATATTTT; CDR3 protein: CASSVDFRGPGNTIYF
V gene: TRBV12-3/TRBV12-4; clone size: many; D gene: TRBD2; J gene: TRBJ2-2; CDR3 DNA: TGTGCCAGCAAGGGTCTAGCGGGAAGAGGTGGGGAGCTGTTTTTT; CDR3 protein: CASKGLAGRGGELFF
V gene: TRBV7-2; clone size: -; D gene: -; J gene: TRBJ1-5; CDR3 DNA: TGTGCCAGCAGCTTATGGCCCGATAGCAATCAGCCCCAGCATTTT; CDR3 protein: CASSLWPDSNQPQHF
V gene: TRBV20-1; clone size: few; D gene: -; J gene: TRBJ2-7; CDR3 DNA: TGCAGTGCTAGAGACCCGGTCGGCCCCCTGGAGCAGTACTTC; CDR3 protein: CSARDPVGPLEQYF
V gene: TRBV10-3; clone size: few; D gene: TRBD2; J gene: TRBJ2-2; CDR3 DNA: TGTGCCATCAGTGAATCGAGCGGGACGAACACCGGGGAGCTGTTTTTT; CDR3 protein: CAISESSGTNTGELFF
V gene: TRBV5-1; clone size: few; D gene: TRBD2; J gene: TRBJ2-3; CDR3 DNA: TGCGCCAGCAGCTTTCTACTAGCGGGAGTGTCAACAGATACGCAGTATTTT; CDR3 protein: CASSFLLAGVSTDTQYF
V gene: TRBV6-5; clone size: -; D gene: TRBD2; J gene: TRBJ2-7; CDR3 DNA: TGTGCCAGCAGTTACTCGAGGGGTAGCGGGAGCTCCTACGAGCAGTACTTC; CDR3 protein: CASSYSRGSGSSYEQYF
V gene: TRBV29-1; clone size: many; D gene: TRBD2; J gene: TRBJ2-5; CDR3 DNA: TGCAGCGTTATGCCCAGCGGGGCGGGGGAGACCCAGTACTTC; CDR3 protein: CSVMPSGAGETQYF
V gene: TRBV21-1; clone size: few; D gene: -; J gene: TRBJ2-1; CDR3 DNA: TGTGCCAGCAGCACTCCTTCGGACAGGGGGCAGTACAATGAGCAGTTCTTC; CDR3 protein: CASSTPSDRGQYNEQFF
V gene: TRBV12-3/TRBV12-4; clone size: many; D gene: TRBD1; J gene: TRBJ2-7; CDR3 DNA: TGTGCCAGCAGTCGGACAGGACCCCTATACGAGCAGTACTTC; CDR3 protein: CASSRTGPLYEQYF
V gene: TRBV6-2/TRBV6-3; clone size: many; D gene: -; J gene: TRBJ2-1; CDR3 DNA: TGTGCCAGCAGTGATTTTACGGGACTTTACAATGAGCAGTTCTTC; CDR3 protein: CASSDFTGLYNEQFF
V gene: TRBV3-1; clone size: -; D gene: TRBD2; J gene: TRBJ2-2; CDR3 DNA: TGTGCCAGCAGCAAGCTAGCGGGGACCACCGGGGAGCTGTTTTTT; CDR3 protein: CASSKLAGTTGELFF
V gene: TRBV5-1; clone size: -; D gene: TRBD2; J gene: TRBJ2-1; CDR3 DNA: TGCGCCAGCAGCTTCCGGGGGGGTGCTGAGCAGTTCTTC; CDR3 protein: CASSFRGGAEQFF
V gene: TRBV12-3/TRBV12-4; clone size: few; D gene: -; J gene: TRBJ2-5; CDR3 DNA: TGTGCCAGCAGTAAAGGGGGGAGAGGAGAGACCCAGTACTTC; CDR3 protein: CASSKGGRGETQYF
V gene: TRBV2; clone size: few; D gene: TRBD2; J gene: TRBJ2-1; CDR3 DNA: TGTGCCAGCAGAGTCGTGGGGGGGAACTCCTACAATGAGCAGTTCTTC; CDR3 protein: CASRVVGGNSYNEQFF
V gene: TRBV18; clone size: many; D gene: TRBD1; J gene: TRBJ2-7; CDR3 DNA: TGTGCCAGCTCACCACGGGCACAGGGGTACGAGCAGTACTTC; CDR3 protein: CASSPRAQGYEQYF
V gene: TRBV5-1; clone size: -; D gene: TRBD2; J gene: TRBJ2-3; CDR3 DNA: TGCGCCAGCAGCTTGCGGGTAGCGGGGGAGAATACGCAGTATTTT; CDR3 protein: CASSLRVAGENTQYF
V gene: TRBV20-1; clone size: many; D gene: TRBD2; J gene: TRBJ2-3; CDR3 DNA: TGCAGTGCTAGCTGGACTAGCGGGGGGAAGGATACGCAGTATTTT; CDR3 protein: CSASWTSGGKDTQYF
V gene: TRBV3-1; clone size: -; D gene: -; J gene: TRBJ2-7; CDR3 DNA: TGTGCCAGCAGCCGAAAGGACGAGTGGACTCCCTACGAGCAGTACTTC; CDR3 protein: CASSRKDEWTPYEQYF
V gene: TRBV3-1; clone size: few; D gene: -; J gene: TRBJ2-2; CDR3 DNA: TGTGCCAGCAGCCAAGTAGGAACCGGGGAGCTGTTTTTT; CDR3 protein: CASSQVGTGELFF
V gene: TRBV29-1; clone size: few; D gene: TRBD1; J gene: TRBJ2-1; CDR3 DNA: TGCAGCGTCGGACAGGGGAACAATGAGCAGTTCTTC; CDR3 protein: CSVGQGNNEQFF
V gene: TRBV20-1; clone size: few; D gene: -; J gene: TRBJ1-6; CDR3 DNA: TGCAGTGCTAGAGGCCCCCCCCAGGGGCCATATAATTCACCCCTCCACTTT; CDR3 protein: CSARGPPQGPYNSPLHF